The TCR beta chain under discussion was sequenced for a study of graft-versus-host responses after intestinal transplantation. CDR3 length equals 15 residues. Germline CDR1 is MGHRA and CDR2 is YSYEKL. Trimming removed 5 bases at V and 1 base at J, with 14 bases between. Here immunoSEQ multiplex PCR was the method, and the copy in TCRdb shows in-frame clones only, minus some. The data hold some 39,000 clones, with nearly 90% observed a single time. The sequence was collected from a human patient who received an intestinal transplant, so some T cells may come from the graft donor. This chain links TRBV4-1 with TRBJ1-1, with D tentatively TRBD1 (5 bases). The source was PBMCs, collected 267 days after transplant. The CDR3 DNA reads as TGCGCCAGCAGCGAAGGGGTTATATCGAACACTGAAGCTTTCTTT. Its protein is CASSEGVISNTEAFF.